This is a list of T cell receptor beta chains from one sample in a study of blood T cell repertoires in COVID-19. Sequencing was performed with immunoSEQ multiplex PCR; in TCRdb, only in-frame clones are kept and a portion is missing. The sample records a few hundred thousand clones, around 84% being singletons. Sequenced sample: PBMCs or T cells enriched from blood (not recorded which). The receptors were sampled from a woman aged 18-29 years who had recovered from COVID-19. The CDR3 runs from the conserved cysteine through the conserved F or W. A D gene is named only where the DNA matches it firmly. Rows give clone size only sometimes, using once, few, many, or a class for an expanded clone.

NA | TRBJ2-5 | TRBV7-9 | NA | TGTGCCAGCAGCTTAGCCCAAGGGGGAGTGCAAGAGACCCAGTACTTC | CASSLAQGGVQETQYF
TRBD1 | TRBJ1-6 | TRBV3-1/TRBV3-2 | NA | TGTGCCAGCAGCCAAGAGGGGACAGGGGGGAATTCACCCCTCCACTTT | CASSQEGTGGNSPLHF
TRBD2 | TRBJ2-3 | TRBV3-1/TRBV3-2 | few | TGTGCCAGCAGCCAAGCGATTAGCGGGAGGGTTCAAACTAGCACAGATACGCAGTATTTT | CASSQAISGRVQTSTDTQYF
TRBD1 | TRBJ1-1 | TRBV29-1 | NA | TGCAGCGTTGGGGGACAGAAAGAAGCTTTCTTT | CSVGGQKEAFF
TRBD1 | TRBJ2-5 | TRBV25-1 | NA | TGTGCCAGCAGTGAACCGACAGGGAAAGAGACCCAGTACTTC | CASSEPTGKETQYF
TRBD2 | TRBJ2-3 | TRBV18 | NA | TGTGCCAGCTCACCCCTCGGACTAGCGGGTGCCACAGATACGCAGTATTTT | CASSPLGLAGATDTQYF
NA | TRBJ1-2 | TRBV9 | NA | TGTGCCAGCAGCGTAGCTCTAACAGGCGACTATGGCTACACCTTC | CASSVALTGDYGYTF
TRBD2 | TRBJ2-5 | TRBV18 | NA | TGTGCCAGCTCACGAAACGAATTTGGTAGCGGGACGGAGACCCAGTACTTC | CASSRNEFGSGTETQYF
TRBD1 | TRBJ1-2 | TRBV12-3/TRBV12-4 | once | TGTGCCAGCGGCCGGACAGGGATGAGTGGCTACACCTTC | CASGRTGMSGYTF
NA | TRBJ2-3 | TRBV5-4 | NA | TGTGCCAGCAGTCGACAGGCTGATACGCAGTATTTT | CASSRQADTQYF
NA | TRBJ2-1 | TRBV3-1/TRBV3-2 | NA | TGTGCCAGCAGCCCCCAATTCGGTGAGCAGTTCTTC | CASSPQFGEQFF
NA | TRBJ2-1 | TRBV11-2 | few | TGTGCCAGCAGCTTAGAACCCGCAAAACCCGGCCCAGCAGGTGAGCAGTTCTTC | CASSLEPAKPGPAGEQFF
NA | TRBJ2-1 | TRBV4-1 | NA | TGCGCCAGCAGCCAAGAGATTAGCTTGGGCAATGAGCAGTTCTTC | CASSQEISLGNEQFF
NA | TRBJ1-2 | TRBV18 | NA | TGTGCCAGCTCACCCTCGACAAGGTTGGGTGGCTACACCTTC | CASSPSTRLGGYTF
NA | TRBJ2-1 | TRBV5-1 | NA | TGCGCCAGCAGCTTGGAGTATCCCGGGGAATACAATGAGCAGTTCTTC | CASSLEYPGEYNEQFF
NA | TRBJ1-1 | TRBV5-5 | once | TGTGCCAGCACAGGGAGGGGGGGCACTGAAGCTTTCTTT | CASTGRGGTEAFF
NA | TRBJ2-3 | TRBV7-3 | NA | TGTGCCAGCAGCTTAGACAGGCTTACAGATACGCAGTATTTT | CASSLDRLTDTQYF
NA | TRBJ2-3 | TRBV30 | NA | TGTGCCTGGGCTTCGCACGGTACAGATACGCAGTATTTT | CAWASHGTDTQYF
NA | TRBJ1-1 | TRBV27 | NA | TGTGCCAGCAGTTCCCCAACTGTGAACACTGAAGCTTTCTTT | CASSSPTVNTEAFF
NA | TRBJ1-2 | TRBV1 | NA | TGCACCAGCAGCCAAGGAGACAGTTACCCGCACGGCTACACCTTC | CTSSQGDSYPHGYTF
NA | TRBJ1-6 | TRBV5-4 | once | TGTGCCAGCAGCTTGGTCTTGGGTGGGGGACTTAATTCACCCCTCCACTTT | CASSLVLGGGLNSPLHF
TRBD1 | TRBJ2-7 | TRBV5-6 | NA | TGTGCCAGCAGCTTGGACCAGGGGGCGCAGGGGCAGTACTTC | CASSLDQGAQGQYF
TRBD2 | TRBJ2-5 | TRBV7-3 | NA | TGTGCCAGCAGCCCGATCATTAGCGGGAGCGGAGAGACCCAGTACTTC | CASSPIISGSGETQYF
NA | TRBJ1-1 | TRBV18 | few | TGTGCCAGCTCACCAGCAGGTAGCACTGAAGCTTTCTTT | CASSPAGSTEAFF
TRBD1 | TRBJ2-2 | TRBV13 | NA | TGTGCCAGCAGCGCAGGGGGCGCGGGCACCGGGGAGCTGTTTTTT | CASSAGGAGTGELFF
NA | TRBJ1-2 | TRBV5-6 | NA | TGTGCCAGCAGTTCTACCACGACAAAGGACAGCGGAGTAAATGGCTACACCTTC | CASSSTTTKDSGVNGYTF
NA | TRBJ1-6 | TRBV5-1 | NA | TGCGCCAGCAGCTTGCTCGCAGGGTTGGAATCACCCCTCCACTTT | CASSLLAGLESPLHF
NA | TRBJ2-3 | TRBV7-6 | NA | TGTGCCAGCAGCTTAGAAGTGGGCTCCTCAGATACGCAGTATTTT | CASSLEVGSSDTQYF
TRBD2 | TRBJ2-3 | TRBV5-6 | NA | TGTGCCAGCAGCCTTGGACTAGCCCTAGGGGATACGCAGTATTTT | CASSLGLALGDTQYF
NA | TRBJ2-7 | TRBV30 | NA | TGTGCCTACTCACTCGGCGGGGCCTTACCCTACGAGCAGTACTTC | CAYSLGGALPYEQYF
NA | TRBJ1-2 | TRBV5-5 | NA | TGTGCCAGCAGCTTATACCTAGTGGGACAAGGCTCTTCGTATGGCTACACCTTC | CASSLYLVGQGSSYGYTF
TRBD2 | TRBJ2-5 | TRBV7-9 | NA | TGTGCCAGCAGCTTAGGACTAGCGGGCCAAGAGACCCAGTACTTC | CASSLGLAGQETQYF
TRBD1 | TRBJ2-7 | TRBV9 | NA | TGTGCCAGCAGCGTAGACAGGGGTCCCCACGAGCAGTACTTC | CASSVDRGPHEQYF
NA | TRBJ2-1 | TRBV2 | NA | TGTGCCAGCAGTGAATCGTGGGAGCTAGGCAATGAGCAGTTCTTC | CASSESWELGNEQFF
NA | TRBJ1-1 | TRBV21-1 | NA | TGTGCCAGCAGCACCCCGGGCAGGGGGTGGCCTGAAGCTTTCTTT | CASSTPGRGWPEAFF
TRBD2 | TRBJ2-2 | TRBV10-3 | NA | TGTGCCATCAGAGCTACTAGCGGGAACACCGGGGAGCTGTTTTTT | CAIRATSGNTGELFF
NA | TRBJ2-7 | TRBV21-1 | NA | NA | CASSRGGWASGSYEQYF